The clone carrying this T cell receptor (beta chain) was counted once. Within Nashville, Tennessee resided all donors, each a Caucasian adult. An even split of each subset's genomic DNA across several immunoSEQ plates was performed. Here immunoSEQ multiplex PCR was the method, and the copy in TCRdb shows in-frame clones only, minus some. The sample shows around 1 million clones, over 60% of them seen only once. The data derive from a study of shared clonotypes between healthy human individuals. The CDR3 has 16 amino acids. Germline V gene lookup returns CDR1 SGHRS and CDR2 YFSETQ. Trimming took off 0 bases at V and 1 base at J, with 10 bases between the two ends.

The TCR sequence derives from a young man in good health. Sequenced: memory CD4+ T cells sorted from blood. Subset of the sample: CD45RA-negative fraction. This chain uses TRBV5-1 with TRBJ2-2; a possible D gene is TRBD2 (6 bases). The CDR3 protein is CASSLDVSGNTGELFF. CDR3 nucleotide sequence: TGCGCCAGCAGCTTGGATGTTAGCGGGAACACCGGGGAGCTGTTTTTT.